The rows below give T cell receptor beta chains drawn from one sample of a study of blood T cells in healthy people across ages. TCRdb used MiXCR to reprocess the 5' RACE reads, holding one entry per CDR3 protein. Seen here are around 870,000 distinct CDR3 sequences, about 30% observed once, and the top ten hold 17%. The specimen sequenced was blood. Receptors were obtained from a woman older than 75 in good health. Each CDR3 is given with its conserved first and last residue. A D gene is named only where the DNA matches it firmly. Some rows mark clone size as missing; the rest say once, few, many or name a class of expanded clone.

d_call j_call v_call clone_size cdr3_nt cdr3_aa
. TRBJ1-2 TRBV7-2 many TGTGCCAGCAGCACGATCCTAGGGTATGGCTACACCTTC CASSTILGYGYTF
. TRBJ2-5 TRBV20-1 many TGCAGCGACCACAGAAACCAGCCCTTGGCCCACAAAGAGACCCAGTACTTC CSDHRNQPLAHKETQYF
TRBD2 TRBJ2-1 TRBV12-3/TRBV12-4 many TGTGCCAGCAGGCCGGGACTAGCGGGGCTACGCTCCTACAATGAGCAGTTCTTC CASRPGLAGLRSYNEQFF
TRBD1 TRBJ1-5 TRBV20-1 once TGCAGTGCTAGAGGGACAGGGGCTAGCAATCAGCCCCAGCATTTT CSARGTGASNQPQHF
. TRBJ2-5 TRBV29-1 many TGCAGCGTTTATGACAGGTTCGGAGAGACCCAGTACTTC CSVYDRFGETQYF
. TRBJ2-3 TRBV19 few TGTGCCAGTAGTAACTCCCGGCCAGATACGCAGTATTTT CASSNSRPDTQYF
. TRBJ1-5 TRBV6-2/TRBV6-3 . TGTGCCAGCAGTTATTTGGGCGGCTTCGGACCCCAGCATTTT CASSYLGGFGPQHF
. TRBJ2-6 TRBV30 . TGTGCCTGGAAGAGGTCTGGGGCCAACGTCCTGACTTTC CAWKRSGANVLTF
TRBD2 TRBJ2-7 TRBV28 many TGTGCCAGCAGTTTAAGTGGACTAGCGGGGGTATACGAGCAGTACTTC CASSLSGLAGVYEQYF
. TRBJ2-3 TRBV12-3/TRBV12-4 . TGTGCCAGCAGTTTAGCAGGGATGAAGGCAGATGCGGAGTATTTT CASSLAGMKADAEYF
. TRBJ2-4 TRBV9 many TGTGCCAGCAGCGTAGCCCCCCCGGGAGTAGCCAAAAACATTCAGTACTTC CASSVAPPGVAKNIQYF
TRBD1 TRBJ2-5 TRBV28 many TGTGCCAGCAGTTTTTTGGGGACAGGGGAAGAGACCCAGTACTTC CASSFLGTGEETQYF
. TRBJ2-1 TRBV21-1 many TGTGCCAGCAGCAAAAAGGGACAGAAACTTTACAATGAGCAGTTCTTC CASSKKGQKLYNEQFF
. TRBJ2-1 TRBV12-3/TRBV12-4 many TGTGCCAGCAGTTTCGAACAGCCATACAATGAGCAGTTCTTC CASSFEQPYNEQFF